This TCR beta chain was retrieved from a study of CD8 T cells in Susac syndrome. CDR1 and CDR2 from the germline V gene are ENHRY and SYGVKD. This CDR3 is 15 amino acids long. J gave up 1 base and V 8 bases, and 6 bases lay outside the gene matches. Random hexamers were used to reverse transcribe roughly 0.45 to 1 ug of RNA. TCRdb re-called the immunoSEQ multiplex PCR reads with MiXCR, one entry per CDR3 protein. This sample carries roughly 120,000 distinct CDR3 sequences, about 95% of them seen once, and the ten largest clones take over 0.1%. The chain employs TRBV10-3 and TRBJ2-3, with TRBD1 matching over 10 bases. The source of this sequence is a human donor with multiple sclerosis. Sequenced sample: CD4+ T cells from PBMCs. DNA of the CDR3: TGTGCCATCGGAACGACAGGGGGCGGCACAGATACGCAGTATTTT. Translating it yields CAIGTTGGGTDTQYF.